This T cell receptor (beta chain) was retrieved from a study of regulatory T cells in long-lasting Graves disease. Time point defined: newly diagnosed GD, antithyroid drugs for less than 3 months. Isolated PBMC RNA provided the starting material for the TCR library. This clonotype was detected ten times or more. The authors built TCR beta libraries using iRepertoire HTBI primers and Arm-PCR of CDR3 regions. TCRdb recomputed calls from the multiplex PCR reads with MiXCR, one row per CDR3 protein. The profile shows some 220,000 distinct CDR3 sequences, roughly 19% of them singletons. CDR1 and CDR2 (germline): SGDLS, YYNGEE. This CDR3 is built from 12 residues. V shed 2 bases and J shed 7 bases, with 6 bases lying between them. This same sample was also taken into another study, of T cells in Graves' hyperthyroidism and ophthalmopathy. As that study records: Graves' hyperthyroidism is called stable when ophthalmopathy does not progress within 18 months. Lactation, pregnancy, other autoimmune disease or uncontrolled infection led to exclusion of patients. Diagnostic assessment was based on clinical symptoms, serum thyroxine and TRAb, thyroid ultrasound and orbital computed tomography. First-round RT-PCR with HTBI primers amplified the TCR CDR3 region.

This specimen consisted of peripheral blood mononuclear cells (PBMCs), obtained at new diagnosis, from a patient treated with antithyroid drugs. This clonotype originated in a woman younger than 45 with Graves disease. J is TRBJ2-2 and V is TRBV9; D gene uncertain. CDR3 sequence (DNA): TGTGCCAGCAGCGTGACGCGCGGGGAGCTGTTTTTT. Encoded protein: CASSVTRGELFF.